The 2 T cell receptor beta chains in this list originate from one sample, sequenced in a study of T cell responses to AZD1222 COVID-19 vaccine. Here immunoSEQ multiplex PCR was the method, and the copy in TCRdb shows in-frame clones only, minus some. The sample contains 150,000 to 200,000 clones, 94% of which appear only once. Sequences were derived from peripheral blood, sampled on day 0 of AZD1222 vaccination. All receptors come from an adult in good health.

The count of this clone is one. The V call is TRBV27, the J call TRBJ2-3; D not resolved. V lost 3 bases and J lost 0, with 10 bases in between. CDR3 size: 15 residues. Germline assignment: CDR1 MNHEY and CDR2 SMNVEV (reference sequence). CDR3 sequence (DNA): TGTGCCAGCAGTTTGAAAGGTGCTAGCACAGATACGCAGTATTTT. This translates into CASSLKGASTDTQYF.

This chain uses TRBV5-4 with TRBJ2-1, with TRBD1 matching 7 bases. CDR3 size: 16 residues. CDR1 is SGHNT, CDR2 YYREEE, per germline (reference sequence). V shed 4 bases, J shed 7 bases, and the junction held 14 bases outside the gene matches. This CDR3 is CASSRDRDRGTNEQFF. CDR3 coding DNA: TGTGCCAGCAGCCGAGACCGGGACAGAGGAACGAATGAGCAGTTCTTC.